This T cell receptor beta chain was sequenced in a study of immune evolution from preneoplasia to lung adenocarcinoma. Patients had resection in Japan or China between the mid-2010s and the late 2010s. Histologic diagnosis was independently verified by two lung pathologists. Whole-study results and caveats: KRAS-mutant nodules had the highest T cell clonality.

Turning to this clone: What it binds is unknown.

The CDR3 sequence is 15 residues long. The V end lost 4 bases, the J end lost 16 bases, and 26 bases lay between the germline ends. Germline-derived CDR1 and CDR2 are MNHNY and SVGAGI (reference sequence). TCRdb keeps only in-frame clones here, not all; method: immunoSEQ multiplex PCR. This table has 13,000 to 15,000 clones, 70% to 85% appearing once. The rearrangement joins TRBV6-6 to TRBJ1-5; D is unresolved. The clonotype originates from a person aged 60-79 years with lung adenocarcinoma. The sequencing sample was made of FFPE minimally invasive lung adenocarcinoma tissue. The CDR3 is CASSSRGPHSPLGHF. For the CDR3, the DNA is TGTGCCAGCAGTTCCAGAGGGCCTCATTCACCATTAGGACATTTT.